The sequence of this T cell receptor (beta chain) was determined in a study of breast tumors, draining lymph nodes, adjacent tissues listed by TCRdb under 2016. At the level of the whole study: The study compared TCR beta repertoires across tumor, adjacent nontumor tissue and axillary lymph nodes from breast cancer patients. The study was designed to assess the relationships and possible T-cell exchange between tumor, surrounding tissue and draining lymph node repertoires in human breast cancer. What the research found in general, with its limitations: The data were considered consistent with the idea that most tumor T cells come from the lymph node and then expand in tumor tissue. Tumor and nontumor tissue repertoires were significantly more similar in luminal-like than in basal-like breast cancer. The study presented the conclusion that tumor T cells originate in lymph nodes as consistent with a hypothesis, not as something directly demonstrated. Tumors showed preferential V and J gene usage, and their T-cell repertoire diversity fell below that of lymph nodes yet above that of nontumor tissue.

Lymph node samples were obtained from the axillary draining lymph nodes of breast cancer patients. The listed sequencing device is Illumina HiSeq 2000. TCR beta chain libraries were generated through multiplex PCR amplification. High-throughput sequencing was used to analyze the amplified TCR beta chain products. The public sequencing data were trimmed at Q25 with fastp and processed into clonotypes with MiXCR by TCRdb, which kept only in-frame beta chains. Every entry covers one CDR3 protein and lists the most common genes and DNA from its rows. The sample table records 200,000 to 250,000 distinct CDR3 sequences; approximately 36% of these occur just once. The top ten clonotypes cover about 3.9% of the sample. This clonotype was seen just once. Its antigen remains undetermined. Base qualities are missing; no much larger clone stands one base away. A single read constitutes weak evidence. Trimming costs V 5 bases and J 2 bases, and their ends lie 16 bases apart. The CDR3, from cysteine to phenylalanine, totals 14 residues. The CDR3 DNA has 42 bases and is translated from base 1. CDR1 and CDR2, per the germline V gene (reference sequence), are DFQATT and SNEGSKA.

The TCR originated in a female donor with breast cancer. Some clones in this sample may be carry-over from other donors' samples. This chain joins TRBV20-1 to TRBJ2-7, with the D gene call left open. Sequencing was carried out using axillary lymph node tissue. The CDR3 region: CSAPTLIGAYEQYF. In nucleotides, the sequence is TGCAGTGCTCCCACCTTGATTGGGGCCTACGAGCAGTACTTC.